Presented here are 26 T cell receptor beta chains from one specimen sequenced in a study of T cells in Graves' hyperthyroidism and ophthalmopathy (dated by TCRdb to the late 2010s). To prepare the library, multiplex PCR was applied. Sequenced using an Illumina HiSeq 2000. The TCR beta CDR3 regions were amplified from the RNA transcripts. For the first round of RT-PCR on the TCR CDR3, the HTBI primer set was used together with the Qiagen OneStep RT-PCR kit. Using fastp trimming at Q25 and MiXCR clonotype assembly, TCRdb reanalyzed the public sequencing data and kept in-frame beta chains. Rows are unified per CDR3 protein, each entry keeping the most common DNA and genes. This sample has about 560,000 distinct CDR3 sequences in its table, and 16% of those were observed once. 15% to 20% of the sample lies in the top ten. Sequencing input: blood. These receptors all come from a woman under 30 with Graves' hyperthyroidism.

This clonotype was recorded many times. V usage is TRBV27 and J usage is TRBJ1-1; tentatively, D is TRBD1 (5 bases). Germline V CDR1 and CDR2: MNHEY, SMNVEV (reference sequence). The CDR3 extends over 15 amino acids. Trimming pared 6 bases from V and 1 base from J, leaving 15 bases between. CDR3 loop: CASRAYTGSNTEAFF. The CDR3 bases are TGTGCCAGCAGGGCTTATACAGGATCGAACACTGAAGCTTTCTTT.

This sequence joins TRBV20-1 and TRBJ1-2; D is undetermined. V was pared by 5 bases and J by 8 bases, with 18 bases between. The CDR3 has 13 residues. The germline gives CDR1 DFQATT, CDR2 SNEGSKA (reference sequence). The CDR3 here is CSASGAGLGGYTF. The CDR3 region has the DNA TGCAGTGCTTCGGGAGCGGGTCTCGGGGGCTACACCTTC.

A few counts support this clonotype. The V and J genes are TRBV5-6 and TRBJ1-1; 7 positions agree with TRBD1. Germline V gene sequence: CDR1 SGHDT, CDR2 YYEEEE. The CDR3 has 18 residues. V was pared by 3 bases and J by 0 bases, with 14 bases of the junction left unmatched. The CDR3 DNA is TGTGCCAGCAGCTCGGGGTCAGGGGGGCGTCGGATGAACACTGAAGCTTTCTTT. Translation gives CASSSGSGGRRMNTEAFF.

Many counts were recorded for this clonotype. The rearrangement uses TRBV12-3 or TRBV12-4 and TRBJ2-3; the D gene is possibly TRBD2 (5 bases). V was trimmed by 2 bases and J by 7 bases, leaving 19 bases between them. The CDR3 length is 16 residues. CDR3 coding DNA: TGTGCCAGCAGTTTAACGACTTCCTCGAGGGTATATACGCAGTATTTT. Protein product: CASSLTTSSRVYTQYF.

In its sample, this clonotype was seen a few times. This chain joins TRBV20-1 and TRBJ2-2; 16 nucleotides line up with TRBD2. Germline V CDR1 and CDR2: DFQATT, SNEGSKA (reference sequence). The CDR3 sequence is 18 residues long. The trim removed 6 bases at V and 6 bases at J, leaving 13 bases unmatched. The CDR3 bases are TGCAGTGCGGCCCCGGGACTAGCGGGAGGGCCCTACTCCGGGGAGCTGTTTTTT. The encoded protein is CSAAPGLAGGPYSGELFF.

Remarks on this clonotype: This may arise from a read error, as a much more abundant clone is one base away. The chain links TRBV7-2 to TRBJ2-5; the match to TRBD2 covers 7 bases. Germline CDR1 reads SGHTA; CDR2 reads FQGNSA. The junction had 5 bases not matched to a gene; V was cut back by 4 bases and J by 9 bases. The CDR3 is 12 amino acids. Here the CDR3 reads CASSSREEAQYF. CDR3 nucleotide sequence: TGTGCCAGCAGCTCACGGGAGGAGGCCCAGTACTTC.

This clonotype was counted many times. The chain uses TRBV30 and TRBJ1-1; TRBD1 is a possible D gene (5 bases). The CDR3 length is 14 residues. V shed 4 bases and J shed 1 base, with 13 bases lying between them. The germline V gene encodes CDR1 GTSNPN and CDR2 SVGIG (reference sequence). CDR3 sequence reads: CAWTRGSGNTEAFF. The CDR3 DNA reads as TGTGCCTGGACGAGGGGCAGTGGGAACACTGAAGCTTTCTTT.

This chain connects TRBV6-4 to TRBJ2-1, with TRBD1 matching 8 bases. CDR1 is MRHNA, CDR2 SNTAGT, per germline. The CDR3 consists of 16 residues. After removal of 4 bases from V and 8 bases from J, the junction contained 13 bases not matched to a gene. CDR3: CASSAVDRVKRDEQFF. CDR3 DNA: TGTGCCAGCAGTGCCGTGGACAGGGTCAAAAGGGATGAGCAGTTCTTC.

This clonotype was detected once. V gene TRBV20-1 combines with J gene TRBJ2-5, with 8 bases fitting TRBD2. Germline CDR1 reads DFQATT; CDR2 reads SNEGSKA (reference sequence). Trimming cost V 0 bases and J 2 bases; bases outside gene matches: 5. The CDR3 loop spans 15 amino acids. The CDR3 reads CSARDGTRRQETQYF. The CDR3 DNA sequence: TGCAGTGCTAGAGATGGGACTAGACGGCAAGAGACCCAGTACTTC.

This clonotype came up a few times. The rearrangement joins TRBV4-3 to TRBJ2-7; D might be TRBD1 or TRBD2, each matching 6 bases. CDR3 length: 13 residues. Per the germline V gene, CDR1 is LGHNA and CDR2 is YSLEER. V was shortened by 1 base and J by 7 bases, with 11 bases between the two germline ends. In nucleotides, the CDR3 is TGCGCCAGCAGCCAAGCGGGGGCGGGTGAGCAGTACTTC. It specifies CASSQAGAGEQYF.

This clonotype was seen many times. CDR3 loop: CASTPNTGAGYTF. In DNA, the CDR3 is TGTGCCTCCACACCAAATACAGGTGCTGGCTACACCTTC. The chain has TRBV30 and TRBJ1-2, with D tentatively TRBD1 (5 bases). The CDR3 sequence is 13 residues long. The germline gives CDR1 GTSNPN, CDR2 SVGIG (reference sequence). The V end was cut by 7 bases, the J end by 7 bases, with 19 bases between.

This clonotype was recorded at least ten times. V gene TRBV20-1 combines with J gene TRBJ2-1; TRBD1 might be the D (5 bases). The CDR3 length is 15 residues. The V gene's germline CDR1 is DFQATT and CDR2 SNEGSKA (reference sequence). The germline V and J ends were trimmed by 1 base and 8 bases, with 18 bases remaining between them. CDR3 sequence reads: CSARGAGSFSDEQFF. CDR3 coding DNA: TGCAGTGCTAGAGGGGCAGGGTCGTTTTCCGATGAGCAGTTCTTC.

This clonotype was seen many times. The chain combines TRBV3-1 with TRBJ1-4; tentatively, D is TRBD1 (5 bases). There are 15 residues in the CDR3. Germline CDR1 and CDR2: LGHDT and YNNKEL (reference sequence). The germline V and J ends were trimmed by 2 bases and 6 bases, with 13 bases remaining between them. The CDR3 bases are TGTGCCAGCAGCCAACGGTGGGGACCCCATGAAAAACTGTTTTTT. Its protein is CASSQRWGPHEKLFF.

In this sample, this clonotype turned up many times. V usage is TRBV2 and J usage is TRBJ1-1; 9 nucleotides match TRBD1. The CDR3 has 14 amino acids. Trimming removed 7 bases from V and 5 bases from J; junction bases left unmatched: 8. Germline V gene data show CDR1 as SNHLY and CDR2 as FYNNEI. The chain's CDR3 is CASMPGQGRTEAFF. The CDR3 coding sequence is TGTGCCAGCATGCCGGGACAGGGAAGAACTGAAGCTTTCTTT.

This clonotype came up many times. The J gene is TRBJ2-7, the V gene TRBV28; 8 nucleotides agree with TRBD1. The CDR3 length is 14 residues. With V trimmed by 6 bases and J by 3 bases, 7 bases remained unmatched. The germline CDR1 and CDR2 sequences are MDHEN and SYDVKM. CDR3 nucleotide sequence: TGTGCCAGCAGGAGCAGGACAGGGTACTACGAGCAGTACTTC. Translating gives CASRSRTGYYEQYF. Based on the CDR3 plus reference TRBV28 and TRBJ2-7, the full variable domain is DVKVTQSSRYLVKRTGEKVFLECVQDMDHENMFWYRQDPGLGLRLIYFSYDVKMKEKGDIPEGYSVSREKKERFSLILESASTNQTSMYLCASRSRTGYYEQYFGPGTRLTVT.

This clonotype was seen many times. The chain recombines TRBV20-1 with TRBJ2-7; 7 positions match TRBD1. The V gene end was trimmed by 6 bases and the J gene end by 2 bases; junction bases not matched to a gene: 4. Germline V lookup: CDR1 DFQATT, CDR2 SNEGSKA (reference sequence). The CDR3 loop spans 12 amino acids. CDR3 sequence (DNA): TGCAGTGCCGGACAGGACACCTACGAGCAGTACTTC. Residues: CSAGQDTYEQYF.

This clonotype was found many times. The rearrangement links TRBV28 to TRBJ2-4; TRBD2 matches 7 bases. Per germline, CDR1 MDHEN and CDR2 SYDVKM. The CDR3 has 16 amino acids. Germline trimming cut 9 bases from V and 5 bases from J; bases unmatched to any gene: 16. DNA of the CDR3: TGTGCCAGTGGGGACGGGAGGACCCGGACCCAAAACATTCAGTACTTC. It yields the protein CASGDGRTRTQNIQYF.

This clonotype was counted a few times. This chain links TRBV4-1 with TRBJ2-5; a possible D gene is TRBD1 (5 bases). V lost 4 bases to trimming and J lost 7 bases, with 22 bases between them. Per germline, CDR1 MGHRA and CDR2 YSYEKL. The CDR3 has 16 amino acids. CDR3 loop: CASSRSPGQDQGTQYF. Written as DNA, the CDR3 is TGCGCCAGCAGCCGTTCTCCGGGCCAAGACCAGGGGACCCAGTACTTC.

The DNA for the CDR3 is TGTGCCAGCAGCTTCGGACGGGGGAGCTACGAGCAGTACTTC. It encodes CASSFGRGSYEQYF. The chain couples TRBV11-2 to TRBJ2-7, with D tentatively TRBD2 (6 bases). The CDR3 length is 14 residues. Trimming removed 3 bases at V and 3 bases at J, with 12 bases between. Germline V CDR1 and CDR2: SGHAT, FQNNGV.

Ten or more counts support this clonotype. This CDR3 reads CSVARDRETQYF. The CDR3 DNA is TGCAGCGTTGCTAGGGACAGAGAGACCCAGTACTTC. The V gene is TRBV29-1, the J gene TRBJ2-5; 7 positions agree with TRBD1. The germline CDR1 and CDR2 sequences are SQVTM and ANQGSEA. This CDR3 comprises 12 residues. V lost 4 bases to trimming and J lost 4 bases; unmatched junction nucleotides: 3.

This CDR3 reads CASSPGTINTGELFF. CDR3 DNA sequence: TGTGCCAGCAGTCCCGGGACCATTAACACCGGGGAGCTGTTTTTT. The chain joins TRBV3-1 to TRBJ2-2, with D perhaps matching TRBD1 or TRBD2 (5 bases each). Germline V gene data show CDR1 as LGHDT and CDR2 as YNNKEL (reference sequence). The CDR3 spans 15 residues. The V end lost 6 bases, the J end lost 2 bases, and 13 bases lay between the germline ends.

This clonotype was recorded at least ten times. The J gene is TRBJ1-2, the V gene TRBV3-1; D not resolved. Germline V gene sequence: CDR1 LGHDT, CDR2 YNNKEL (reference sequence). The CDR3 consists of 12 residues. Trimming left V 3 bases short and J 7 bases short, with 9 bases between. DNA of the CDR3: TGTGCCAGCAGCCATCAGGAAGTTGGCTACACCTTC. Its translation is CASSHQEVGYTF.

This clonotype has a handful of counts. J is TRBJ2-2 and V is TRBV7-9; TRBD1 matches 8 bases. After removal of 5 bases from V and 3 bases from J, the junction contained 11 bases not matched to a gene. The CDR3 has 17 residues. CDR1 SEHNR and CDR2 FQNEAQ come from the germline V gene (reference sequence). This CDR3 is CASSRYPGGLDTGELFF. CDR3 coding DNA: TGTGCCAGCAGCCGATACCCAGGGGGCTTGGACACCGGGGAGCTGTTTTTT. Full variable domain (missing parts from reference TRBV7-9 and TRBJ2-2): DTGVSQNPRHKITKRGQNVTFRCDPISEHNRLYWYRQTLGQGPEFLTYFQNEAQLEKSRLLSDRFSAERPKGSFSTLEIQRTEQGDSAMYLCASSRYPGGLDTGELFFGEGSRLTVL.

This clonotype was seen only once. Possible read error: a much larger clone is one base away. V is TRBV7-2 and J is TRBJ1-1; TRBD1 aligns across 11 bases. The germline CDR1 and CDR2 sequences are SGHTA and FQGNSA. J lost 10 bases, V lost 5 bases, and 12 bases had no gene match. This CDR3 comprises 15 residues. Here the CDR3 reads CASSRLGQGVEVAFF. The CDR3 DNA follows: TGTGCCAGCAGCCGGCTGGGACAGGGGGTTGAGGTAGCTTTCTTT. Together with reference TRBV7-2 and TRBJ1-1, the CDR3 gives the full variable domain: GAGVSQSPSNKVTEKGKDVELRCDPISGHTALYWYRQSLGQGLEFLIYFQGNSAPDKSGLPSDRFSAERTGGSVSTLTIQRTQQEDSAVYLCASSRLGQGVEVAFFGQGTRLTVV.

This chain joins TRBV19 and TRBJ2-3; 7 bases map to TRBD1. The CDR3 is made up of 14 amino acids. V trimming: 6 bases; J trimming: 0 bases; junction bases outside the gene matches: 3. Per the germline V gene, CDR1 is LNHDA and CDR2 is SQIVND (reference sequence). DNA of the CDR3: TGTGCCAGTAGGGTGGGACAGAGCACAGATACGCAGTATTTT. It is translated as CASRVGQSTDTQYF.

This clonotype was seen just once. This sequence joins TRBV2 and TRBJ1-5; no definite D call. CDR1 and CDR2 (germline): SNHLY, FYNNEI. Between the trimmed V and J ends, which lost 1 base and 5 bases, there was a span of 15 bases. This CDR3 has 16 amino acids. The CDR3 DNA follows: TGTGCCAGCAGTGAAGAGGTCCAGCTAGCCCATCAGCCCCAGCATTTT. It specifies CASSEEVQLAHQPQHF.